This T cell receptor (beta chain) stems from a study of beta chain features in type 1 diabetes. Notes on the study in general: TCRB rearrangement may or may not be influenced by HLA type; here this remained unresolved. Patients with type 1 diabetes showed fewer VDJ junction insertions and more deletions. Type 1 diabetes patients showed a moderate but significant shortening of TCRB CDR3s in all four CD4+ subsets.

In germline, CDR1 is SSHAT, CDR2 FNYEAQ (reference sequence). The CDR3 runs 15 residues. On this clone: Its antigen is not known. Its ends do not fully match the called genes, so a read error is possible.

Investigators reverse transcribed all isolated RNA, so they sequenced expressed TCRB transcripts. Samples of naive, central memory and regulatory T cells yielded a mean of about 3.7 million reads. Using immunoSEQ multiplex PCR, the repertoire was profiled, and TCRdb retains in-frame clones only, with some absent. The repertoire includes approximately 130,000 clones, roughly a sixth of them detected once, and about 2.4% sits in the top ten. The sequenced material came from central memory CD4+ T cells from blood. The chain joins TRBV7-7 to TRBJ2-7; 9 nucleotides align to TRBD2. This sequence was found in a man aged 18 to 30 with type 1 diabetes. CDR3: CASSLRAGGYYEQYF. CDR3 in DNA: TGTGCTAGCAGCTTAAGAGCGGGAGGTTACTACGAGCAGTACTTC.